These T cell receptor beta chains were read from a single sample in a study of blood T cell repertoires in COVID-19. Clones were sequenced by immunoSEQ multiplex PCR, and TCRdb holds only the in-frame ones, with some missing. The sample shows roughly 220,000 clones, around 80% of them seen only once. The sample consisted of peripheral blood. The receptor set was obtained from a man under 40 with active or convalescent COVID-19. The CDR3 runs from the conserved cysteine through the conserved F or W. The D gene is left open where the match is weak. Clone size is shown for a subset of rows, as once, few, many or a class of expanded clone.

>TRBD2|TRBJ2-1|.|TRBV18|16
TGTGCCAGCTCACCACAGTTAGCGGGAGATTACAATGAGCAGTTCTTC
CASSPQLAGDYNEQFF
>.|TRBJ1-1|.|TRBV28|10
TGTGCCAGCCGCGGGTTTGAAGCTTTCTTT
CASRGFEAFF
>TRBD2|TRBJ2-7|once|TRBV28|16
TGTGCCAGCACTCCCGCTGGGACTAGCAGAACTTACGAGCAGTACTTC
CASTPAGTSRTYEQYF
>TRBD2|TRBJ2-1|.|TRBV7-6|13
TGTGCCAGCAGCTTTGAGCGGGGGAATGAGCAGTTCTTC
CASSFERGNEQFF
>.|TRBJ2-3|.|TRBV11-3|16
TGTGCCAGCAGCACGAAAAATCCGGGACTCCCAGATACGCAGTATTTT
CASSTKNPGLPDTQYF
>TRBD1|TRBJ1-2|.|TRBV28|15
TGTGCCACCATACCGGGACAGGGGTTCACCTATGGCTACACCTTC
CATIPGQGFTYGYTF
>TRBD1|TRBJ1-4|.|TRBV10-3|13
TGTGCCAGCAGGGGGCGGTGGAATGAAAAACTGTTTTTT
CASRGRWNEKLFF
>.|TRBJ2-2|.|TRBV3-1/TRBV3-2|17
TGTGCCAGCAGCCCGAAGTCTACACGGGGGGCGACCGGGGAGCTGTTTTTT
CASSPKSTRGATGELFF
>.|TRBJ2-1|.|TRBV20-1|9
TGCAGTGCCAGCAATGAGCAGTTCTTC
CSASNEQFF
>.|TRBJ1-2|.|TRBV7-9|13
TGTGCCAGCAGCCTTACTACCCTTTATGGCTACACCTTC
CASSLTTLYGYTF
>TRBD1|TRBJ2-5|.|TRBV5-1|16
TGCGCCAGCAGCAGGGGACAGGTTGAGGCGGGGGAGACCCAGTACTTC
CASSRGQVEAGETQYF
>TRBD1|TRBJ1-1|once|TRBV2|13
TGTGCCAGCAGTGAAAGGGGGCTCACTGAAGCTTTCTTT
CASSERGLTEAFF
>TRBD1|TRBJ1-1|few|TRBV7-3|13
TGTGCCAGCAGCTTCACAGGGGGGACTGAAGCTTTCTTT
CASSFTGGTEAFF
>TRBD2|TRBJ2-1|.|TRBV5-1|15
TGCGCCAGCCGATCTGGGACCGAAGCGGGGAATGAGCAGTTCTTC
CASRSGTEAGNEQFF
>.|TRBJ2-2|.|TRBV4-3|11
TGCGCCAGCAGCCAGGCCCGTGAGCTGTTTTTT
CASSQARELFF
>TRBD1|TRBJ1-6|.|TRBV6-5|14
TGTGCCAGCAGCAACAGGGGGCGTGATTCACCCCTCCACTTT
CASSNRGRDSPLHF
>.|TRBJ1-1|.|TRBV9|16
TGTGCCAGCAGCTCCCCGGACCTCACAGGACCTTCAGGGGCTTTCTTT
CASSSPDLTGPSGAFF
>.|TRBJ1-1|few|TRBV19|13
TGTGCCAGTACCTCCTATATGAACACTGAAGCTTTCTTT
CASTSYMNTEAFF
>TRBD1|TRBJ2-1|once|TRBV19|13
TGTGCCAGTAGTATGAACAGGGGGCATGAGCAGTTCTTC
CASSMNRGHEQFF
>TRBD1|TRBJ2-5|.|TRBV15|16
TGTGCCACCAGCGCAATGCTAGGGACCAGGGGGGAGACCCAGTACTTC
CATSAMLGTRGETQYF
>TRBD1|TRBJ1-1|.|TRBV11-2|15
TGTGCCAGCAGCTTAGGAGGGACAGGGTGGACCGAAGCTTTCTTT
CASSLGGTGWTEAFF
>TRBD2|TRBJ2-3|.|TRBV7-9|17
TGTGCCAGCAGCCGATGGACTAGCGGGGCGGTGACAGATACGCAGTATTTT
CASSRWTSGAVTDTQYF
>TRBD1|TRBJ1-5|.|TRBV7-9|15
TGTGCCAGCAGCTCAGACAGGGTTCGGGGTCAGCCCCAGCATTTT
CASSSDRVRGQPQHF
>.|TRBJ2-1|.|TRBV3-1/TRBV3-2|15
TGTGCCAGCAGCCAAGAACGCGGAGCCTACAATGAGCAGTTCTTC
CASSQERGAYNEQFF
>.|TRBJ2-6|.|TRBV12-3/TRBV12-4|13
TGTGCCAGCAAGGGGTCTGGGGCCAACGTCCTGACTTTC
CASKGSGANVLTF
>TRBD1|TRBJ2-2|.|TRBV7-9|16
TGTGCCAGCAGACCCGACAGGGGGCGGAACACCGGGGAGCTGTTTTTT
CASRPDRGRNTGELFF
>.|TRBJ1-6|few|TRBV3-1/TRBV3-2|14
TGTGCCAGCAGCCAACGACGGGGAGTTGCACCCCTCCACTTT
CASSQRRGVAPLHF
>TRBD2|TRBJ2-5|.|TRBV28|17
TGTGCCAGCAGCACGGGACTAGCGGGCCGAGCGGTAGAGACCCAGTACTTC
CASSTGLAGRAVETQYF
>.|TRBJ2-1|.|TRBV19|16
TGTGCCAGTAGTATAGGGGAGGGGACAGGACGGAATGAGCAGTTCTTC
CASSIGEGTGRNEQFF
>TRBD1|TRBJ2-7|.|TRBV20-1|14
TGCAGTGCTAGTAAACAGGGGGCCCCCTACGAGCAGTACTTC
CSASKQGAPYEQYF
>.|TRBJ1-1|.|TRBV18|15
TGTGCCAGCTCACCCCGGCTTATCGAGGAGACTGAAGCTTTCTTT
CASSPRLIEETEAFF
>.|TRBJ1-1|.|TRBV20-1|13
TGCAGTGCTAGTCCCCAGGGCCCCACTGAAGCTTTCTTT
CSASPQGPTEAFF
>.|TRBJ2-3|once|TRBV10-3|12
TGTGCCATCAGTGACGGGGCAGATACGCAGTATTTT
CAISDGADTQYF
>TRBD2|TRBJ2-7|.|TRBV27|17
TGTGCCAGCAGTTTCTTAAGAGGCGAGACTAGCCTCTACGAGCAGTACTTC
CASSFLRGETSLYEQYF
>.|TRBJ1-3|.|TRBV28|13
TGTGCCAGCGACAGGAACTCTGGAAACACCATATATTTT
CASDRNSGNTIYF
>TRBD2|TRBJ2-3|once|TRBV4-1|15
TGCGCCAGCAGCCACCTAGCGGGAGGGCCAGATACGCAGTATTTT
CASSHLAGGPDTQYF
>TRBD1|TRBJ1-2|few|TRBV19|15
TGTGCCAGTAGTATAGTCCACAGGGGAGGCGCTGGCTACACCTTC
CASSIVHRGGAGYTF
>.|TRBJ1-1|.|TRBV18|17
TGTGCCAGCTCACCCCCTGGGGTGGGGGGGGCGGGCACTGAAGCTTTCTTT
CASSPPGVGGAGTEAFF
>.|TRBJ2-1|.|TRBV5-1|17
TGCGCCAGCAGCTTGGCCATAATAACAGGGACTATAGATGAGCAGTTCTTC
CASSLAIITGTIDEQFF
>TRBD1|TRBJ1-5|.|TRBV3-1/TRBV3-2|15
TGTGCCAGCAGCCAAAGGGACAGGGGCGCCTCGCCCCAGCATTTT
CASSQRDRGASPQHF
>TRBD1|TRBJ1-6|.|TRBV27|16
TGTGCCAGCAGTGCTTACCGGGACAGGGGGCGTTCACCCCTCCACTTT
CASSAYRDRGRSPLHF
>TRBD1|TRBJ2-1|.|TRBV5-1|15
TGCGCCAGCAGCCTGGGGGGACAGGGTTTCAATGAGCAGTTCTTC
CASSLGGQGFNEQFF
>.|TRBJ1-5|.|TRBV6-2/TRBV6-3|13
TGTGCCAGCAGTCCCACGGGGGTGGGGCCCCAGCATTTT
CASSPTGVGPQHF
>TRBD2|TRBJ2-1|.|TRBV4-1|17
TGCGCCAGCAGCCAAGAGAGCGGGGGGCCCCTTTACAATGAGCAGTTCTTC
CASSQESGGPLYNEQFF
>TRBD1|TRBJ1-5|.|TRBV28|15
TGTGCCAGCAGCGCCGGGACAGGGGGTAATCAGCCCCAGCATTTT
CASSAGTGGNQPQHF